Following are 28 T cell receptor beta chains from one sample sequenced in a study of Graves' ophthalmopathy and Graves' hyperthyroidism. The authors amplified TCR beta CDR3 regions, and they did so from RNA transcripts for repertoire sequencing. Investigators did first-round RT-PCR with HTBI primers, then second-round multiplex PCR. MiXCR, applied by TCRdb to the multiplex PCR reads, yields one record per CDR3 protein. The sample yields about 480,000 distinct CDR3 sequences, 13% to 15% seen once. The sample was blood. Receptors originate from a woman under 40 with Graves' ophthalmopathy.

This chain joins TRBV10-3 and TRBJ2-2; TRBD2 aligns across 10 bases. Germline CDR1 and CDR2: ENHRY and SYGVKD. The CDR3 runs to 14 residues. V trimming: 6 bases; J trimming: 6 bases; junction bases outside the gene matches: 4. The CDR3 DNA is TGTGCCATCAGGCCTAGCGGGAGCGCCGGGGAGCTGTTTTTT. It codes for CAIRPSGSAGELFF.

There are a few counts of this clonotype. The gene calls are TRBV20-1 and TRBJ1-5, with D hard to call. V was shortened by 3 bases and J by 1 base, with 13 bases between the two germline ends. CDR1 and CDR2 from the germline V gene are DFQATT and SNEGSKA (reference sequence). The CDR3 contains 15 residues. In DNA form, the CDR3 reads TGCAGTGCTAGTACAGAGTCCGCCAGCAATCAGCCCCAGCATTTT. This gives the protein CSASTESASNQPQHF.

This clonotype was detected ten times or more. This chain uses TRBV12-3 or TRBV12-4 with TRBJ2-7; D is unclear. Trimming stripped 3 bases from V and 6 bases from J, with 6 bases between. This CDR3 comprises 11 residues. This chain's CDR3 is CASSLAAEQYF. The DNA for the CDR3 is TGTGCCAGCAGTTTGGCCGCCGAGCAGTACTTC.

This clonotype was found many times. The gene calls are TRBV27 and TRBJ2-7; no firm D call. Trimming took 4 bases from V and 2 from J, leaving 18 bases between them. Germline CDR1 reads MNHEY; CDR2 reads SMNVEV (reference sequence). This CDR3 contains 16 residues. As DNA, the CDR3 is TGTGCCAGCAGTTCCAGGCTCGAAGGTCATCCCTACGAGCAGTACTTC. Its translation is CASSSRLEGHPYEQYF.

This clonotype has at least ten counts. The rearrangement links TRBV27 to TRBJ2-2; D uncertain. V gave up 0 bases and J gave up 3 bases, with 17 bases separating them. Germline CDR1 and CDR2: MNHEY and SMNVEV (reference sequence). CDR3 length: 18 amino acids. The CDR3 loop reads CASSLSAWPGVDTGELFF. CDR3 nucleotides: TGTGCCAGCAGTTTATCGGCATGGCCCGGAGTGGACACCGGGGAGCTGTTTTTT.

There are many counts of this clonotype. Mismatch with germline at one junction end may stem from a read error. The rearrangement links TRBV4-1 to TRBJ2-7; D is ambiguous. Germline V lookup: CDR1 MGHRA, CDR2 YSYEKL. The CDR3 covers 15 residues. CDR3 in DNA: TGCGCCAGCAGCTATCCGGGCTCTAAAGGCCCCCAGTTCCACTTC. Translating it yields CASSYPGSKGPQFHF.

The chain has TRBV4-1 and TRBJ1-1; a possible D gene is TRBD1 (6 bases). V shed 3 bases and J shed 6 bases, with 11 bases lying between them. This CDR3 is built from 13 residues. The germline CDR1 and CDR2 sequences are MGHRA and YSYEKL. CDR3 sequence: CASSHKEGAEAFF. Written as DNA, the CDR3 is TGCGCCAGCAGCCACAAGGAGGGGGCTGAAGCTTTCTTT.

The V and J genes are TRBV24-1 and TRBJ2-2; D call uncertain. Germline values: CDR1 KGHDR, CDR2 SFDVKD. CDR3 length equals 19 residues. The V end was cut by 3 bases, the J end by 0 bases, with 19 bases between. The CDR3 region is CATSDASPILLANTGELFF. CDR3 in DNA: TGTGCCACCAGTGATGCCTCCCCCATTCTCCTCGCGAACACCGGGGAGCTGTTTTTT.

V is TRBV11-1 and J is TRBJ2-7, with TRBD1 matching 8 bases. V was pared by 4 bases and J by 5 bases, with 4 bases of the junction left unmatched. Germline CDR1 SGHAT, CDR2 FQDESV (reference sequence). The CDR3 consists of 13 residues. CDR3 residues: CASSSATGDEQYF. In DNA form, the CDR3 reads TGTGCCAGCAGCTCAGCGACAGGGGACGAGCAGTACTTC.

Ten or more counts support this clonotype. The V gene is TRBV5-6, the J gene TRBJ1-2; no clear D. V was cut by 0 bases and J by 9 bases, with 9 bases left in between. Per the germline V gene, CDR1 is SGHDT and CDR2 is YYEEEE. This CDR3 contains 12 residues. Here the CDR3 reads CASSLVAASYTF. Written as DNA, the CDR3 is TGTGCCAGCAGCTTGGTGGCAGCCAGCTACACCTTC.

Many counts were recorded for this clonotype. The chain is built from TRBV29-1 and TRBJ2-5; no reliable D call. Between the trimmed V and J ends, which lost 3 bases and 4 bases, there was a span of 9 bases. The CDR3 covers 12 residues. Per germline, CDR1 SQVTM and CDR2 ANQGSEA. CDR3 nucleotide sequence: TGCAGCGTTGACGTTACTCGAGAGACCCAGTACTTC. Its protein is CSVDVTRETQYF.

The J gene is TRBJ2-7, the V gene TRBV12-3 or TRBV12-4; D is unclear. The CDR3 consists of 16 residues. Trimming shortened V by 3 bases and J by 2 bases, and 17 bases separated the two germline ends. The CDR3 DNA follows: TGTGCCAGCAGTTTTTACGATGGGCCCAGAACCTACGAGCAGTACTTC. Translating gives CASSFYDGPRTYEQYF.

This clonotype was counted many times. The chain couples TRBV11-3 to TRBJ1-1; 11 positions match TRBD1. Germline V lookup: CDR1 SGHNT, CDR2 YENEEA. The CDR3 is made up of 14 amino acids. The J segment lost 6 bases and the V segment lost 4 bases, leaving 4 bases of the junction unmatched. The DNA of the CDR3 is TGTGCCAGCAGCTCGCCGGGACAGGGGGCTGAAGCTTTCTTT. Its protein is CASSSPGQGAEAFF.

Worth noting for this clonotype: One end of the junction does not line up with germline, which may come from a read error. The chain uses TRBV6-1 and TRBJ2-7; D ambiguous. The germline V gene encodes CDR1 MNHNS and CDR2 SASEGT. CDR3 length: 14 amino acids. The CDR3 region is CASSGPVRNYDQYF. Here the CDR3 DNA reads TGTGCCAGCAGTGGGCCTGTCAGAAACTACGATCAGTACTTC.

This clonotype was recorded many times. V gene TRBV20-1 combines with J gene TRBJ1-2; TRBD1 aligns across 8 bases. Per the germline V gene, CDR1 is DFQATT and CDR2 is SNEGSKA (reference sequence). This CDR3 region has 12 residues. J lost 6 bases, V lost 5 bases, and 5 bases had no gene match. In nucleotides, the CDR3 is TGCAGTGCTTCGGACAGGGTCCATGGCTACACCTTC. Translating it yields CSASDRVHGYTF.

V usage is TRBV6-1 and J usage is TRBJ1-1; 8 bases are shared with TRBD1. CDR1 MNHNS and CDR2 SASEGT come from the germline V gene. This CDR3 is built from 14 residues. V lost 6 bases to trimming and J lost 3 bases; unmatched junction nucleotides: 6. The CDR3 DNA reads TGTGCCAGCAGATCCGGGACAGGCTACACTGAAGCTTTCTTT. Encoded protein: CASRSGTGYTEAFF.

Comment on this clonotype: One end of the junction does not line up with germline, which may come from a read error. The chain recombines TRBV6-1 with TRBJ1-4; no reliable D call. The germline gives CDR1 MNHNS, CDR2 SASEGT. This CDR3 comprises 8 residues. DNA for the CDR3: TGTATCGGCATGGTCTACCCGTTT. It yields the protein CIGMVYPF.

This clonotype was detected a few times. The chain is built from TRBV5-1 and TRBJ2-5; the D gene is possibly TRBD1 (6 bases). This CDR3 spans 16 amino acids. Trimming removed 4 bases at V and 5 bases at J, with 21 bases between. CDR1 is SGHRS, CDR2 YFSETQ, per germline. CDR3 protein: CASSPDRLRGGETQYF. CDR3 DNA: TGCGCCAGCAGCCCGGACCGGCTCAGGGGCGGGGAGACCCAGTACTTC. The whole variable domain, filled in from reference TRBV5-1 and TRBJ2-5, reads KAGVTQTPRYLIKTRGQQVTLSCSPISGHRSVSWYQQTPGQGLQFLFEYFSETQRNKGNFPGRFSGRQFSNSRSEMNVSTLELGDSALYLCASSPDRLRGGETQYFGPGTRLLVL.

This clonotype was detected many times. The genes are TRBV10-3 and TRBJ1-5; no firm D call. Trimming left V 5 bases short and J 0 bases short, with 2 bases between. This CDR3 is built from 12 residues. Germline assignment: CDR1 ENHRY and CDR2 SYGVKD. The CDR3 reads CAISHSNQPQHF. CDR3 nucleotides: TGTGCCATCAGTCATAGCAATCAGCCCCAGCATTTT.

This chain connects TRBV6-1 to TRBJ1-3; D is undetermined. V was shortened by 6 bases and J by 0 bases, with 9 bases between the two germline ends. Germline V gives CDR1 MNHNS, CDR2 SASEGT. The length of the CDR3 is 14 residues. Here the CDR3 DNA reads TGTGCCAGCAGGGAGGAGGGCTCTGGAAACACCATATATTTT. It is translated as CASREEGSGNTIYF.

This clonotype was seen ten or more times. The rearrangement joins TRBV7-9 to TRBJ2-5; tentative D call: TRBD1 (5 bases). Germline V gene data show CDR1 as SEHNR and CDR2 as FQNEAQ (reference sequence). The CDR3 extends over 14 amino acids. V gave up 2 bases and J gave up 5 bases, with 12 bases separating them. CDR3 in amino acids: CASSLKRAGETQYF. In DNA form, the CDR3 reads TGTGCCAGCAGCTTAAAAAGGGCAGGGGAGACCCAGTACTTC. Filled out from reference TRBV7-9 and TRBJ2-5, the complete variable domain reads DTGVSQNPRHKITKRGQNVTFRCDPISEHNRLYWYRQTLGQGPEFLTYFQNEAQLEKSRLLSDRFSAERPKGSFSTLEIQRTEQGDSAMYLCASSLKRAGETQYFGPGTRLLVL.

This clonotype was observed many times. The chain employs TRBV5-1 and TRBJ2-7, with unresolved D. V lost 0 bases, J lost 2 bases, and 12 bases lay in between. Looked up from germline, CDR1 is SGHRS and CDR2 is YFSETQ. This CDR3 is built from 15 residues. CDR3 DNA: TGCGCCAGCAGCTTGGGAATGTCGTCGACCTACGAGCAGTACTTC. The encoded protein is CASSLGMSSTYEQYF.

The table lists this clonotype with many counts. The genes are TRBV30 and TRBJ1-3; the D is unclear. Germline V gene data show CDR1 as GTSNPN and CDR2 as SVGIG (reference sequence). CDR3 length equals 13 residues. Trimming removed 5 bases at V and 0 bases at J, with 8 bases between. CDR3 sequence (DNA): TGTGCCTGGGAACAGACCTCTGGAAACACCATATATTTT. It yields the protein CAWEQTSGNTIYF.

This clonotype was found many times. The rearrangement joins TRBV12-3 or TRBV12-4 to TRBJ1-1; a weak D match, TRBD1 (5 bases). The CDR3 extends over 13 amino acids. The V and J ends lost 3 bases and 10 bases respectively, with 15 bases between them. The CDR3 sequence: CASSFVNDQGAFF. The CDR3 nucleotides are TGTGCCAGCAGTTTCGTAAACGACCAGGGAGCTTTCTTT.

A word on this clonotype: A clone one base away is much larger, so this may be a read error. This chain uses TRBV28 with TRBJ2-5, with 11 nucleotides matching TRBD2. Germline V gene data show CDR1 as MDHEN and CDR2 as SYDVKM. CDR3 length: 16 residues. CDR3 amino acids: CASSGMLAGGGETKYF. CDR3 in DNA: TGTGCCAGCAGTGGAATGCTAGCGGGGGGAGGAGAGACCAAGTACTTC.

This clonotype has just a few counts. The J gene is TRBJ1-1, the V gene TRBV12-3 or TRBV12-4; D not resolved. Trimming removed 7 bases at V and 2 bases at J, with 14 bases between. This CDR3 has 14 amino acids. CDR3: CASTLREGNTEAFF. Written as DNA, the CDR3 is TGTGCCAGCACTCTTCGGGAGGGAAACACTGAAGCTTTCTTT.

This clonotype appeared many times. The CDR3 reads CASSHPTRGAFF. CDR3 DNA: TGTGCCAGCAGTCACCCGACCCGAGGGGCTTTCTTT. This chain connects TRBV12-3 or TRBV12-4 to TRBJ1-1; no definite D call. CDR3 length: 12 residues. Trimming left V 5 bases short and J 11 bases short, with 15 bases between.

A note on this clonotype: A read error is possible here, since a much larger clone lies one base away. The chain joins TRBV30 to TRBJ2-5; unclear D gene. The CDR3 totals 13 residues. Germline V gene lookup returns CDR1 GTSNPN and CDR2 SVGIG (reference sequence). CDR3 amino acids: CAWSGSPGETKYF. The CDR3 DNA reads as TGTGCCTGGAGTGGGTCTCCGGGCGAGACCAAGTACTTC.